These T cell receptor beta chains were read from a single sample in a study of blood T cell repertoires in COVID-19. Data came from immunoSEQ multiplex PCR; TCRdb stores just in-frame clones and leaves some out. The data show roughly 180,000 clones, with about 85% seen just once and about 1.2% held by the top ten. The sample comprised peripheral blood. The receptor source for this set is a man aged 60-69 years who had recovered from COVID-19. Each CDR3 is given with its conserved first and last residue.

length | V | CDR3
14 | TRBV6-5 | CASSGGNPSYEQYF
15 | TRBV25-1 | CASSEIGRDTGELFF
15 | TRBV15 | CATSRGQLNTGELFF
15 | TRBV6-1 | CASSERSTGSHEQYF
16 | TRBV7-2 | CASSLTSGGAWETQYF
14 | TRBV4-1 | CASSLGRGTDTQYF
15 | TRBV6-2/TRBV6-3 | CASSIRTSGGAVQFF
15 | TRBV11-2 | CASSPLRAGNAEQYF
13 | TRBV3-1/TRBV3-2 | CASSPPDFYGYTF
11 | TRBV10-3 | CAIRGGTEAFF
14 | TRBV9 | CASSAETVTGELFF
15 | TRBV27 | CASSLSQGAYEKLFF
17 | TRBV9 | CASSRTPTGVWAGELFF
14 | TRBV19 | CASSIVMSSYEQYF
15 | TRBV6-5 | CASFSGTGNTGELFF
18 | TRBV7-2 | CASSPQGAGGALGQPQHF
16 | TRBV5-1 | CASSLAPGQGYEKLFF
14 | TRBV19 | CASSIGGLTYEQYF
15 | TRBV6-5 | CASSYLASGAYEQYF
16 | TRBV7-9 | CASSLAGVGGNQPQHF
18 | TRBV4-2 | CASSQEPLRGVIQNTQYF
13 | TRBV7-3 | CASSLTPVNEQFF
15 | TRBV5-1 | CASSLNGGANNEQFF
13 | TRBV5-6 | CASSLSSTDTQYF
13 | TRBV5-6 | CASSRYYAGRAFF
12 | TRBV30 | CAWSPGTGKQYF
18 | TRBV7-9 | CASSLDRGLISDTGELFF
15 | TRBV30 | CAWAGQGYSYNEQFF
16 | TRBV5-6 | CASSFDQGAGDEKLFF
17 | TRBV15 | CATSRDGSPSSYNEQFF
15 | TRBV10-3 | CAIRPGQGVPDTQYF
14 | TRBV30 | CAWSADSSGNTIYF
14 | TRBV5-8 | CASSLGTGGDTQYF
16 | TRBV24-1 | CAAPGDEGRGNSPLHF
15 | TRBV6-5 | CASSFRGPTNEKLFF